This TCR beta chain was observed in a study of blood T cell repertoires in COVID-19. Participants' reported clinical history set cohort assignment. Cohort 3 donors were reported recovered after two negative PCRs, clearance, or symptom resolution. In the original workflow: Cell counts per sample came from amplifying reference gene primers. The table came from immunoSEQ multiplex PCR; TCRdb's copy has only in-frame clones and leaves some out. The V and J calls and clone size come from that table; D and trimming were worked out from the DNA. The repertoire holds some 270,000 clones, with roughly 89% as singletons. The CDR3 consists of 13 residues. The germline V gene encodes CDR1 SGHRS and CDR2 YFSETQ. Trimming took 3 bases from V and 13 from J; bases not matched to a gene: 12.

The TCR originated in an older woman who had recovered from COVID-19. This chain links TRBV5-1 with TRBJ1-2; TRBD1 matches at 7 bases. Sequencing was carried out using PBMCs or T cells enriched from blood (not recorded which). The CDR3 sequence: CASSSGTEESLTF. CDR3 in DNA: TGCGCCAGCAGCTCCGGGACAGAAGAAAGTCTCACCTTC.